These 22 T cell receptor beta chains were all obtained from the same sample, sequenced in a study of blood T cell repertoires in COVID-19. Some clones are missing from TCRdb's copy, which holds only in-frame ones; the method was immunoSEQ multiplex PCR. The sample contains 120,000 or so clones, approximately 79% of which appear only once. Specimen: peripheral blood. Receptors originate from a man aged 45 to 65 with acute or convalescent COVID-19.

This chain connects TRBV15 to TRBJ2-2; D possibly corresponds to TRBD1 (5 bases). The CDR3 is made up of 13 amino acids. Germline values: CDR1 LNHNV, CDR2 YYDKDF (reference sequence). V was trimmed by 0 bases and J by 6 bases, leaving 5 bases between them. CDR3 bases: TGTGCCACCAGCAGAGAAGGGGCCGGGGAGCTGTTTTTT. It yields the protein CATSREGAGELFF.

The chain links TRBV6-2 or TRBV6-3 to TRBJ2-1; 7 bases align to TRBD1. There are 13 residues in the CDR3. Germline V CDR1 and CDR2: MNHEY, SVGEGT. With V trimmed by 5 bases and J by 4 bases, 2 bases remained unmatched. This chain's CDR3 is CASSTGQYNEQFF. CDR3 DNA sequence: TGTGCCAGCAGTACGGGACAGTACAATGAGCAGTTCTTC.

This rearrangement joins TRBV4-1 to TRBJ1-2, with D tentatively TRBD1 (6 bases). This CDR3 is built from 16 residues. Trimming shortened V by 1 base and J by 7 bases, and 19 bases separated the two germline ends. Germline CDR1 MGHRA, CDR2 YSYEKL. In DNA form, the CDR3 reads TGCGCCAGCAGCCAAGTCCCAGGGCAGGGGTTAGGTGGCTACACCTTC. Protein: CASSQVPGQGLGGYTF.

CDR3: CASRKGTSGKRVYNEQFF. DNA for the CDR3: TGCGCCAGCAGAAAGGGGACTAGCGGGAAGAGGGTTTACAATGAGCAGTTCTTC. V gene TRBV10-1 combines with J gene TRBJ2-1; 13 bases are a match to TRBD2. The V and J ends lost 6 bases and 4 bases, in that order; junction bases with no gene match: 12. The CDR3 runs to 18 residues. In germline, CDR1 is WNHNN, CDR2 SYGVQD (reference sequence).

The chain's CDR3 is CASSLKRADTQYF. The CDR3 DNA is TGTGCCAGCAGCTTAAAGAGGGCAGATACGCAGTATTTT. The rearrangement joins TRBV7-3 to TRBJ2-3; D perhaps matches TRBD2 (5 bases). Germline V gene sequence: CDR1 SGHTA, CDR2 FQGTGA. Trimming removed 1 base from V and 4 bases from J, with 6 bases in between. The CDR3 contains 13 residues.

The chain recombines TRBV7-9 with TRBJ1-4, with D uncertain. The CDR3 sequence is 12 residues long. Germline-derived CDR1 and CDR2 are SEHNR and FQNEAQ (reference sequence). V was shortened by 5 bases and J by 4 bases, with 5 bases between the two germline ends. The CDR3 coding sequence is TGTGCCAGCAGCCGAGATAATGAAAAACTGTTTTTT. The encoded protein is CASSRDNEKLFF.

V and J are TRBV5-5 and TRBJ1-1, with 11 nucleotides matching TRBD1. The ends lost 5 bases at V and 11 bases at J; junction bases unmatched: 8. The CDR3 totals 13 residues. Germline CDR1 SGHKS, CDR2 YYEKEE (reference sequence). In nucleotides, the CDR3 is TGTGCCAGCAGAGGACAGGGGGCCCCTCCGGCTTTCTTT. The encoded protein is CASRGQGAPPAFF.

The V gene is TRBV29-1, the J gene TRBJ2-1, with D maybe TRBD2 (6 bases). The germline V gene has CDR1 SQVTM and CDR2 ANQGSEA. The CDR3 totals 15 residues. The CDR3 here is CSSTGGIASYNEQFF. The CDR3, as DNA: TGCAGTTCCACAGGAGGGATCGCCTCCTACAATGAGCAGTTCTTC.

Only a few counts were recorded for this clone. The CDR3 region is CASSPGRQGPDGYTF. In DNA, the CDR3 is TGTGCCAGCTCACCGGGTCGACAGGGGCCGGATGGCTACACCTTC. The chain recombines TRBV18 with TRBJ1-2, with 8 nucleotides matching TRBD1. CDR3 length equals 15 residues. Germline CDR1 is KGHSH and CDR2 is LQKENI. The trim removed 3 bases at V and 6 bases at J, leaving 9 bases unmatched.

CDR3 protein: CASSPGLVETQYF. The CDR3 DNA sequence: TGTGCCAGCAGCCCGGGACTAGTAGAGACCCAGTACTTC. This chain joins TRBV3-1 (or the pseudogene TRBV3-2) and TRBJ2-5, with TRBD2 matching 8 bases. Looked up from germline, CDR1 is LGHDT and CDR2 is YNNKEL (reference sequence). V was clipped by 4 bases and J by 4 bases; unmatched bases: 2. The length of the CDR3 is 13 residues.

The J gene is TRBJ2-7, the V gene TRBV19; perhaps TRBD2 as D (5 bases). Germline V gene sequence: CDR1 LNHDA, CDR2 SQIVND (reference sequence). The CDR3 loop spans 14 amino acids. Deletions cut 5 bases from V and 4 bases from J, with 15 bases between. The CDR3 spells CASSPADSGYEQYF. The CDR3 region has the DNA TGTGCCAGTAGTCCGGCCGACTCGGGGTACGAGCAGTACTTC.

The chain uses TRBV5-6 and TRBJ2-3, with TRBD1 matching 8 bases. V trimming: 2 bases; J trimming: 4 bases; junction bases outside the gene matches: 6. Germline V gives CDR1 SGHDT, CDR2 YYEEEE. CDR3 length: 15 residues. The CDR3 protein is CASSLAGGNADTQYF. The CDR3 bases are TGTGCCAGCAGCTTAGCAGGGGGCAACGCAGATACGCAGTATTTT.

The CDR3 protein is CASSERGGPYGYTF. The CDR3 DNA reads as TGTGCCAGCAGTGAGAGGGGGGGTCCCTATGGCTACACCTTC. V and J are TRBV2 and TRBJ1-2, with a tentative D call TRBD1 (6 bases). Trimming cost V 3 bases and J 4 bases, with 12 bases left between them. Germline loops: CDR1 SNHLY, CDR2 FYNNEI. The CDR3 runs 14 residues.

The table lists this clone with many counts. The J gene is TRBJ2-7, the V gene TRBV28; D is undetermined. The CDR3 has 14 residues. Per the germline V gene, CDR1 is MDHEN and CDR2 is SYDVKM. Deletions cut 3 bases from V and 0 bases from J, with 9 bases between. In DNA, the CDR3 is TGTGCCAGCAGTTTTACGGAGAGCTCCTACGAGCAGTACTTC. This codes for CASSFTESSYEQYF.

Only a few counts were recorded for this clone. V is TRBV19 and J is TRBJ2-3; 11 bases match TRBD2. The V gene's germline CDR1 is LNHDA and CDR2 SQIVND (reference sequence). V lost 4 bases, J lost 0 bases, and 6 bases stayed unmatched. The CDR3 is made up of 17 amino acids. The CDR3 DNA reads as TGTGCCAGTAGTACGGGGACTAGCGGCCCAAGCACAGATACGCAGTATTTT. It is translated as CASSTGTSGPSTDTQYF.

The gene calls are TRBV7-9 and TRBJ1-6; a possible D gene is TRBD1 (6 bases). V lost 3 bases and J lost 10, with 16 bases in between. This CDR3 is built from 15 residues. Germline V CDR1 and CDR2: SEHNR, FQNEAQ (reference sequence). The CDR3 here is CASSLAQGLGSPLHF. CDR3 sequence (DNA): TGTGCCAGCAGCTTGGCACAGGGTCTAGGATCACCCCTCCACTTT.

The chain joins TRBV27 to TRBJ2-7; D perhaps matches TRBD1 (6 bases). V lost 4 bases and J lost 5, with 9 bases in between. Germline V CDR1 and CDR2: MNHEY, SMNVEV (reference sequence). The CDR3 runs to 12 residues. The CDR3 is CASSSRGNEQYF. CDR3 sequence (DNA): TGTGCCAGCAGTTCGAGGGGGAACGAGCAGTACTTC.

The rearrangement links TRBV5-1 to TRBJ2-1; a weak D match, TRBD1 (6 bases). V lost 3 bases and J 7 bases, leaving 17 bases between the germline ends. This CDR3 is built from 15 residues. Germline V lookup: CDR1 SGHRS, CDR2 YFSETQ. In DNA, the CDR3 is TGCGCCAGCAGCTCACAGGGCGTCGTTAATAATGAGCAGTTCTTC. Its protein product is CASSSQGVVNNEQFF.

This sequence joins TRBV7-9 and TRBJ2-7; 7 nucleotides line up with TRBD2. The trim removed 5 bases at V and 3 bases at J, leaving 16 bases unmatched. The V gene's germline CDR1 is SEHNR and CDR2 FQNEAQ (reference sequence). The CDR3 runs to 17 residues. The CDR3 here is CASSPPYDSGSDYEQYF. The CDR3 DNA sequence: TGTGCCAGCAGCCCTCCCTACGATAGCGGGTCTGACTACGAGCAGTACTTC.

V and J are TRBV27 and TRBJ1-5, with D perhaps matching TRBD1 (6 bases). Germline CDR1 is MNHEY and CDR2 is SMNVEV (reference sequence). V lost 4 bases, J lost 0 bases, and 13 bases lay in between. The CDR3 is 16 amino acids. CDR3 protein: CASSSGAYYSNQPQHF. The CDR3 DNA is TGTGCCAGCAGTTCAGGGGCCTATTATAGCAATCAGCCCCAGCATTTT.

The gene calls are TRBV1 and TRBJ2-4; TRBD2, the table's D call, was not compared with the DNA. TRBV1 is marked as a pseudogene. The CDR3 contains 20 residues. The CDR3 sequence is CTSTYPTSGPTGPHKNIQYF. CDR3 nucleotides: TGCACCAGCACCTACCCGACTAGCGGGCCTACGGGACCCCACAAAAACATTCAGTACTTC.

CDR3 amino acids: CASTQFGGASFWFF. In DNA form, the CDR3 reads TGTGCCAGCACCCAATTTGGAGGGGCCTCATTTTGGTTCTTC. The chain links TRBV7-9 to TRBJ2-1; D may be TRBD2 (6 bases). The CDR3 is 14 amino acids. The germline CDR1 and CDR2 sequences are SEHNR and FQNEAQ (reference sequence). The ends were cut back, 7 bases at V and 15 bases at J, with 25 bases in the middle. Supplemented by reference TRBV7-9 and TRBJ2-1, the full variable domain reads DTGVSQNPRHKITKRGQNVTFRCDPISEHNRLYWYRQTLGQGPEFLTYFQNEAQLEKSRLLSDRFSAERPKGSFSTLEIQRTEQGDSAMYLCASTQFGGASFWFFGPGTRLTVL.